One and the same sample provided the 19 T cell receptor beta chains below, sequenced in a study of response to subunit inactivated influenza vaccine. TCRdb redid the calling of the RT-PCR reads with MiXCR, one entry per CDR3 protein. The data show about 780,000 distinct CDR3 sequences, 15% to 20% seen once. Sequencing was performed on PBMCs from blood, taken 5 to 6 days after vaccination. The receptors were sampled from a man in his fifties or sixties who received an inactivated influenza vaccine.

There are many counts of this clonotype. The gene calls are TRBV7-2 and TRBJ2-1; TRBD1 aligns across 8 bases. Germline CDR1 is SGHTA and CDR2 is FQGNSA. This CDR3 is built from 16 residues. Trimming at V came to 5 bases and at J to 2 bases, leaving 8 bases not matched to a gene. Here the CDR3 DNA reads TGTGCCAGCAGCCCGAACGGACAGGGAGCCTACAATGAGCAGTTCTTC. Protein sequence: CASSPNGQGAYNEQFF.

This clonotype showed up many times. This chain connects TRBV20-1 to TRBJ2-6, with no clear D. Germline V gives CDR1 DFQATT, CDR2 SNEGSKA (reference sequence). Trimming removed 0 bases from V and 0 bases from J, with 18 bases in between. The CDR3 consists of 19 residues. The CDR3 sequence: CSARDLTQADFSGANVLTF. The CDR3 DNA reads TGCAGTGCTAGAGATCTAACGCAGGCGGATTTCTCTGGGGCCAACGTCCTGACTTTC.

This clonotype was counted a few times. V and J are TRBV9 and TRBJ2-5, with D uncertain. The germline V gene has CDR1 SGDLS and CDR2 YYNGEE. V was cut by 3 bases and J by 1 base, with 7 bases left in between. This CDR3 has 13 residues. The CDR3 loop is CASSGLTQETQYF. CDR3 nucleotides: TGTGCCAGCAGCGGGTTAACCCAAGAGACCCAGTACTTC.

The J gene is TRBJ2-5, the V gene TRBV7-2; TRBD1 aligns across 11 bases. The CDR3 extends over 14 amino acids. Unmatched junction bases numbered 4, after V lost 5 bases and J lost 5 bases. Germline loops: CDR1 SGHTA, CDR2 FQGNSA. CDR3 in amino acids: CASSRTGGKETQYF. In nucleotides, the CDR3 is TGTGCCAGCAGCCGGACAGGGGGCAAGGAGACCCAGTACTTC. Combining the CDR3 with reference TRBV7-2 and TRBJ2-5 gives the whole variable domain GAGVSQSPSNKVTEKGKDVELRCDPISGHTALYWYRQSLGQGLEFLIYFQGNSAPDKSGLPSDRFSAERTGGSVSTLTIQRTQQEDSAVYLCASSRTGGKETQYFGPGTRLLVL.

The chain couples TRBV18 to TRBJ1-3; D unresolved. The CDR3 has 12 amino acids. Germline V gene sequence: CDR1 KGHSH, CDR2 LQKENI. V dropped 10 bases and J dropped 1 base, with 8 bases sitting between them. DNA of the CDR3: TGTGCCACCGTTGGGTCTGGAAACACCATATATTTT. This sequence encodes CATVGSGNTIYF.

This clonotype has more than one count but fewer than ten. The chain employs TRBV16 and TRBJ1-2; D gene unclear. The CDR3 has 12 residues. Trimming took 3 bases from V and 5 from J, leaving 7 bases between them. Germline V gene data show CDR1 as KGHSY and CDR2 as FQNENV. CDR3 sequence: CASSQGFYGYTF. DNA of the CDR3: TGTGCCAGCAGCCAGGGTTTTTATGGCTACACCTTC.

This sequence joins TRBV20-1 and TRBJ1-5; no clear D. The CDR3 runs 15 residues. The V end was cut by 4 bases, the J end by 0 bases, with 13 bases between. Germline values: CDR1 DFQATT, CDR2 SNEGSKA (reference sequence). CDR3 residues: CSATLRGHSNQPQHF. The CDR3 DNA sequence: TGCAGTGCTACTTTGCGAGGCCATAGCAATCAGCCCCAGCATTTT.

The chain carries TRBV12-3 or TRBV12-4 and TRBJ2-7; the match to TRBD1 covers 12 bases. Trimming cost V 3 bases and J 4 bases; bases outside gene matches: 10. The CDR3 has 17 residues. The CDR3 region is CASSFVPGQGAPYEQYF. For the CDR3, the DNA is TGTGCCAGCAGTTTTGTTCCGGGACAGGGGGCGCCTTACGAGCAGTACTTC.

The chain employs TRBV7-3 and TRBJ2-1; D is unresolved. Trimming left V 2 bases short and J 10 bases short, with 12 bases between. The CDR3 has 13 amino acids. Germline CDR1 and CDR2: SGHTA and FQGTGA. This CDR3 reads CASSLGGLREQFF. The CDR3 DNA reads TGTGCCAGCAGCTTAGGTGGCTTGCGGGAGCAGTTCTTC.

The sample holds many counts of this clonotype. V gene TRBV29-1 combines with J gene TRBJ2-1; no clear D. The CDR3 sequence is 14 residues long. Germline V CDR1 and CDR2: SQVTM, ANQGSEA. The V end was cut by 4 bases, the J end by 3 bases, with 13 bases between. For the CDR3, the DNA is TGCAGCGTTGGGCCACCCAACTTCTACAATGAGCAGTTCTTC. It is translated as CSVGPPNFYNEQFF.

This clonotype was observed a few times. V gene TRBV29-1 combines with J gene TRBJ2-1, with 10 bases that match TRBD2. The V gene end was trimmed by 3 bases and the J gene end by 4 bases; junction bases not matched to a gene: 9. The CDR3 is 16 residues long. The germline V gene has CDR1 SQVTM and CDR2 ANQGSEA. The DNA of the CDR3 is TGCAGCGTTGATTCGCTAGCGGGAGAAGGGTACAATGAGCAGTTCTTC. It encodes CSVDSLAGEGYNEQFF.

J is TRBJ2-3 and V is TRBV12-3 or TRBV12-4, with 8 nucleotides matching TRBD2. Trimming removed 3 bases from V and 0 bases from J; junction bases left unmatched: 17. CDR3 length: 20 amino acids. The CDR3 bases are TGTGCCAGCAGTTTCTTCCCTACAGCGGGGGCCGACTCTAGCACAGATACGCAGTATTTT. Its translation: CASSFFPTAGADSSTDTQYF.

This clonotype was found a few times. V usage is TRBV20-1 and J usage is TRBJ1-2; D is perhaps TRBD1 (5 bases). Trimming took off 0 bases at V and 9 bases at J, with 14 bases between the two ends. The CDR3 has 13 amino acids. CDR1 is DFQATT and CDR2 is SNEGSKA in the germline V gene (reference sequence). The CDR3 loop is CSARDAQGLSYTF. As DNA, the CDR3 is TGCAGTGCTAGAGATGCGCAGGGTCTTAGCTACACCTTC.

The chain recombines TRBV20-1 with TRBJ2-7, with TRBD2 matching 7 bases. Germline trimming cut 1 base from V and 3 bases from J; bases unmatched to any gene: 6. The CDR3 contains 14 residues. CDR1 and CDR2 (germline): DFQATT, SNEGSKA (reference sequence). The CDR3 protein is CSARGPGLFYEQYF. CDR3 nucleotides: TGCAGTGCTAGAGGTCCGGGACTATTCTACGAGCAGTACTTC.

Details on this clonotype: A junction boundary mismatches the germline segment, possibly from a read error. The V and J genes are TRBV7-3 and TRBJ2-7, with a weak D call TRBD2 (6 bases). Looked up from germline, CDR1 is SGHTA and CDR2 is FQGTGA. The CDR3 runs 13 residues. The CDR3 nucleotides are TGTGCCAGCAGCCCCGGAGGGTCTTACGAGCAGTGCTTC. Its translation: CASSPGGSYEQCF.

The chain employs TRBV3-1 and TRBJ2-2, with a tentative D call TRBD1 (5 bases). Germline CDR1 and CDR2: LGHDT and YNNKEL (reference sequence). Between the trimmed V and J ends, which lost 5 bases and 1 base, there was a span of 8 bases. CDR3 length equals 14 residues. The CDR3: CASSWTQNTGELFF. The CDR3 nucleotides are TGTGCCAGCAGCTGGACACAGAACACCGGGGAGCTGTTTTTT. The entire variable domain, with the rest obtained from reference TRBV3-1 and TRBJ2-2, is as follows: DTAVSQTPKYLVTQMGNDKSIKCEQNLGHDTMYWYKQDSKKFLKIMFSYNNKELIINETVPNRFSPKSPDKAHLNLHINSLELGDSAVYFCASSWTQNTGELFFGEGSRLTVL.

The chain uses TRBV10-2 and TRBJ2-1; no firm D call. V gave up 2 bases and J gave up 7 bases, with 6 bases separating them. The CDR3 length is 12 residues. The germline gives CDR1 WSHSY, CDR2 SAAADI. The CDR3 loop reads CASSETGNEQFF. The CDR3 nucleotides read TGCGCCAGCAGTGAGACTGGGAATGAGCAGTTCTTC.

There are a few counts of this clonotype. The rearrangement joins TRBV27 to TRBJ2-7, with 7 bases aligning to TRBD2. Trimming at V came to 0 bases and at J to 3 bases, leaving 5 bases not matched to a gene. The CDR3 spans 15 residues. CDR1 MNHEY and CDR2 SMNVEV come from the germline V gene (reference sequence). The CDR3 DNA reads TGTGCCAGCAGTTTATCGACTAGCCCCAGCTACGAGCAGTACTTC. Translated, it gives CASSLSTSPSYEQYF.

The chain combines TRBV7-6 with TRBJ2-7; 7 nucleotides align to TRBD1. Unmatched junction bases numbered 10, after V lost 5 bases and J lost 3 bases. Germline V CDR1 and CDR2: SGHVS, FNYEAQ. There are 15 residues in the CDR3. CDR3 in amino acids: CASSLFSGQHYEQYF. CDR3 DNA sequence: TGTGCCAGCAGCCTATTTTCGGGACAGCACTACGAGCAGTACTTC.